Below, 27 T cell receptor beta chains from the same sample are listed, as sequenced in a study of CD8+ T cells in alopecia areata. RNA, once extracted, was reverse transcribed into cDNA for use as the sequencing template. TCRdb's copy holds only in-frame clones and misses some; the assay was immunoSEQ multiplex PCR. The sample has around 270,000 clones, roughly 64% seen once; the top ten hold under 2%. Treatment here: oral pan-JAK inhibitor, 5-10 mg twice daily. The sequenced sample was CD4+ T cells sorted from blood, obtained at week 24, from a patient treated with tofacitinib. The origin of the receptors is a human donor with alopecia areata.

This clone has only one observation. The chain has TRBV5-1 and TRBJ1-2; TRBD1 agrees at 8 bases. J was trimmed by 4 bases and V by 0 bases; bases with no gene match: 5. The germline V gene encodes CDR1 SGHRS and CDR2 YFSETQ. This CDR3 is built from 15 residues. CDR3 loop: CASSLGPGQGYGYTF. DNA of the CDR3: TGCGCCAGCAGCTTGGGACCCGGACAGGGCTATGGCTACACCTTC.

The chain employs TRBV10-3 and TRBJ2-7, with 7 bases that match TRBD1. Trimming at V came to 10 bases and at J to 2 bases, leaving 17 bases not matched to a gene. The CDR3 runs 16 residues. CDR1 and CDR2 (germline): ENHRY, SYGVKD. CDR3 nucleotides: TGTGCCACAACCGACAGGGCGAGTATGGCGACCTACGAGCAGTACTTC. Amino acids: CATTDRASMATYEQYF.

The DNA of the CDR3 is TGTGCCAGCAGCCAAGGGACAGGGGGTCTTGAGCAGTTCTTC. Translation gives CASSQGTGGLEQFF. This chain connects TRBV4-2 to TRBJ2-1; 10 nucleotides align to TRBD1. With V trimmed by 1 base and J by 9 bases, 3 bases remained unmatched. The length of the CDR3 is 14 residues. Germline loops: CDR1 LGHNA, CDR2 YNFKEQ.

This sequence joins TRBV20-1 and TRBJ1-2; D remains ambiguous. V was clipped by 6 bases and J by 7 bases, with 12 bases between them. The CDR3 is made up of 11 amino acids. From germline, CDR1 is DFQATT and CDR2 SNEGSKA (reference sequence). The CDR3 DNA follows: TGCAGTGCCCCGACACGGTTTGGCTACACCTTC. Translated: CSAPTRFGYTF.

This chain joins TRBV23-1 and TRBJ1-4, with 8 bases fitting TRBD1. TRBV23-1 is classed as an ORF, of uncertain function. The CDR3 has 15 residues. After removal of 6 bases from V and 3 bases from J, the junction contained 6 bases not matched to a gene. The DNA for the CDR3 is TGCGCCAGCAGCGAGGACAGGGCCTCTAATGAAAAACTGTTTTTT. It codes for CASSEDRASNEKLFF.

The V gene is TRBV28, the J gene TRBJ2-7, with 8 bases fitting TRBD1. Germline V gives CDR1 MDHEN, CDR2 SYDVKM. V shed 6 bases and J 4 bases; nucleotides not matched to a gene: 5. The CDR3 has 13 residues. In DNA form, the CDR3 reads TGTGCCAGCAGCACTTACAGGGGGTACGAGCAGTACTTC. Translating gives CASSTYRGYEQYF.

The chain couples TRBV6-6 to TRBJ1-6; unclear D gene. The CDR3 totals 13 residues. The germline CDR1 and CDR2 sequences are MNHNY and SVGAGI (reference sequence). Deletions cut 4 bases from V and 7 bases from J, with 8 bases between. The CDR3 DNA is TGTGCCAGCAGTTTGATGGAAAATTCACCCCTCCACTTT. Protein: CASSLMENSPLHF.

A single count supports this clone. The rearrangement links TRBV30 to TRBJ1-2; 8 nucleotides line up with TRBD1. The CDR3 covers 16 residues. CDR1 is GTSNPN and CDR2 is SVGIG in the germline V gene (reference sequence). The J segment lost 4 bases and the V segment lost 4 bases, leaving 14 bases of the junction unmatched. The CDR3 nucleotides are TGTGCCTGGACCCGGACAGGGCTTTTGGAGGGCTATGGCTACACCTTC. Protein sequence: CAWTRTGLLEGYGYTF.

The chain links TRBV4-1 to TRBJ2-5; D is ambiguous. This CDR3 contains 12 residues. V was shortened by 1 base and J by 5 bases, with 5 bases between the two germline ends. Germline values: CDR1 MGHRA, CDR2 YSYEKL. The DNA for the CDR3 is TGCGCCAGCAGCCAAGTCGAGGAGACCCAGTACTTC. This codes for CASSQVEETQYF.

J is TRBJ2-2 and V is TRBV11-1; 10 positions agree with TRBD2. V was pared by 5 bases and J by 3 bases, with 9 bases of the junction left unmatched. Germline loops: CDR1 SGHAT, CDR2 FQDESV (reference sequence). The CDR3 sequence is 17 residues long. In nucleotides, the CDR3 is TGTGCCAGCAGCGTGCCTAGCGGGGGCTCTGACACCGGGGAGCTGTTTTTT. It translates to CASSVPSGGSDTGELFF.

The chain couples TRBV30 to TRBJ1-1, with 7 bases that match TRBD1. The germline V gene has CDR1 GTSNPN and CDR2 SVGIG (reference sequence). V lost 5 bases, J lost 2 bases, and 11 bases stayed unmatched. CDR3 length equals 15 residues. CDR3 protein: CAWDREWLENTEAFF. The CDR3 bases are TGTGCCTGGGACAGGGAGTGGTTGGAAAACACTGAAGCTTTCTTT.

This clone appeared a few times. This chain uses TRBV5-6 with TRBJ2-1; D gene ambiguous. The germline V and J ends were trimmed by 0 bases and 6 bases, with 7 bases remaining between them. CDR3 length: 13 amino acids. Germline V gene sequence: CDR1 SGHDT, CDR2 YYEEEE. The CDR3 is CASSLGPGNEQFF. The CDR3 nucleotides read TGTGCCAGCAGCTTGGGTCCCGGCAATGAGCAGTTCTTC. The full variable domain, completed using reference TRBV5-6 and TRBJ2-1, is DAGVTQSPTHLIKTRGQQVTLRCSPKSGHDTVSWYQQALGQGPQFIFQYYEEEERQRGNFPDRFSGHQFPNYSSELNVNALLLGDSALYLCASSLGPGNEQFFGPGTRLTVL.

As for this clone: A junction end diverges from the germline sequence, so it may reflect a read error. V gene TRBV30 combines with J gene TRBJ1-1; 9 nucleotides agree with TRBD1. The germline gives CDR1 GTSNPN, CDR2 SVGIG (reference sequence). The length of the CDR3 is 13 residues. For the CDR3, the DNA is TGTGCCTGGAGGGGGACAGGGTGGGCGGAAGGTTTCTTT. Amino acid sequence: CAWRGTGWAEGFF.

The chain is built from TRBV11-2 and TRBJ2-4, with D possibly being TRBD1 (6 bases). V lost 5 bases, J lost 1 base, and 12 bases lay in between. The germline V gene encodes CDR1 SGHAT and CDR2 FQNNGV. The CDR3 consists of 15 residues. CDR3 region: CASSLLTGAKNIQYF. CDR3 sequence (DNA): TGTGCCAGCAGCCTCCTAACAGGGGCCAAAAACATTCAGTACTTC.

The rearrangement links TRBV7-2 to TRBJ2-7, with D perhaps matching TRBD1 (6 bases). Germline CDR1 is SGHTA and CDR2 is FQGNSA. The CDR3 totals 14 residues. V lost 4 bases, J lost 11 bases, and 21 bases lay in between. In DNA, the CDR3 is TGTGCCAGCAGCTCCACCCCTGAGGTGGGACAAAAGTACTTC. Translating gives CASSSTPEVGQKYF.

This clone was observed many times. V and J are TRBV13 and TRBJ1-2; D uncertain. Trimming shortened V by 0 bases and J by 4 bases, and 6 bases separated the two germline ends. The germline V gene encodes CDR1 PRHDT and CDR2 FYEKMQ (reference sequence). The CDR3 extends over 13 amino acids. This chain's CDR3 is CASSLGQSYGYTF. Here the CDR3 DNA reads TGTGCCAGCAGCTTAGGACAGAGCTATGGCTACACCTTC.

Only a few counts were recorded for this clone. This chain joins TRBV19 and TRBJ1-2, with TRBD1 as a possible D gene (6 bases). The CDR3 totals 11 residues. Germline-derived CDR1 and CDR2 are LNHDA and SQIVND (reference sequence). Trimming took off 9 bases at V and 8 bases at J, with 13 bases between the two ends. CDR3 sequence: CASWRGVGYTF. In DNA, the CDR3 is TGTGCCAGCTGGAGGGGGGTCGGCTACACCTTC.

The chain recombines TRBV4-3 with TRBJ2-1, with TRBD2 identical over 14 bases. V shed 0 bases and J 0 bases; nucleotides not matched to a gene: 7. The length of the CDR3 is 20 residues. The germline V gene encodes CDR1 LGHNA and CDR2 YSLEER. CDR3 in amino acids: CASSQEGLAGAASSYNEQFF. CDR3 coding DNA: TGCGCCAGCAGCCAAGAGGGACTAGCGGGGGCCGCGAGCTCCTACAATGAGCAGTTCTTC.

CDR3 protein: CAWSVQFNQPQHF. The DNA of the CDR3 is TGTGCCTGGAGTGTACAATTCAATCAGCCCCAGCATTTT. The V call is TRBV30, the J call TRBJ1-5, with D hard to call. The V end lost 0 bases, the J end lost 3 bases, and 6 bases lay between the germline ends. This CDR3 contains 13 residues. Germline V gene data show CDR1 as GTSNPN and CDR2 as SVGIG (reference sequence).

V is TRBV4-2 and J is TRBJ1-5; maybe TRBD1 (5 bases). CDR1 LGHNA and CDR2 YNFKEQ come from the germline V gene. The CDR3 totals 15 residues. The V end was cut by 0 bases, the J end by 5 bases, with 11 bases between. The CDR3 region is CASSQEWGEDQPQHF. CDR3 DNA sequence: TGTGCCAGCAGCCAAGAGTGGGGGGAGGATCAGCCCCAGCATTTT.

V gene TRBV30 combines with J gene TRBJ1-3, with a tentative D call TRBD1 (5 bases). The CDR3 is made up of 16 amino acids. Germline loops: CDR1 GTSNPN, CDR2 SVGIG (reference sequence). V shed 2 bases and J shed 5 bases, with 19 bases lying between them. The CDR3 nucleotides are TGTGCCTGGAGTCCCCTCGAGGGGATACGACGAAACACCATATATTTT. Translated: CAWSPLEGIRRNTIYF.

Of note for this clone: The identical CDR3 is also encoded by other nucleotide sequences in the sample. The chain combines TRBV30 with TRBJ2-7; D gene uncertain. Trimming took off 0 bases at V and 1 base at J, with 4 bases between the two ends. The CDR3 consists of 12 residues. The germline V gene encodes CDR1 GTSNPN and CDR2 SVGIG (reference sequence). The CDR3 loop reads CAWSVTSYEQYF. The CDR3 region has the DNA TGTGCCTGGAGTGTAACTTCCTACGAGCAGTACTTC.

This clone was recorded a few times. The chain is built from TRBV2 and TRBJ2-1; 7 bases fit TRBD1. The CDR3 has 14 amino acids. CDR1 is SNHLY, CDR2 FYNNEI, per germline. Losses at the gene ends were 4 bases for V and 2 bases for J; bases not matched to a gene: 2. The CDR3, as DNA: TGTGCCAGCAGTGCTGACAGGGCCTACAATGAGCAGTTCTTC. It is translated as CASSADRAYNEQFF.

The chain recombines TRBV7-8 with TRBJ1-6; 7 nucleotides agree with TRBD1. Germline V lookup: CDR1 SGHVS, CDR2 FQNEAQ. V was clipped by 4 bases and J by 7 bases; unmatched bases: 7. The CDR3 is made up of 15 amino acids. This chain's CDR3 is CASSSRDSLNSPLHF. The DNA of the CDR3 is TGTGCCAGCAGCTCCCGGGACAGTCTGAATTCACCCCTCCACTTT.

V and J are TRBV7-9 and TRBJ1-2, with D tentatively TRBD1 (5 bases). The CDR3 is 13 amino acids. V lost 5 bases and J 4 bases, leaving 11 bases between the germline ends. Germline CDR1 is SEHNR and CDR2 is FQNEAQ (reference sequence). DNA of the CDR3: TGTGCCAGCAGCATTGTCCAGGGCTATGGCTACACCTTC. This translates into CASSIVQGYGYTF.

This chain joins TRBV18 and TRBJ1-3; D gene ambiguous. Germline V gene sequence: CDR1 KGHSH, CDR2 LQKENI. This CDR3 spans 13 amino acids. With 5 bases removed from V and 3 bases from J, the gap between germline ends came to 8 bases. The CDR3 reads CASSTQGGNTIYF. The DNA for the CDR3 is TGTGCCAGCTCAACTCAAGGTGGAAACACCATATATTTT.

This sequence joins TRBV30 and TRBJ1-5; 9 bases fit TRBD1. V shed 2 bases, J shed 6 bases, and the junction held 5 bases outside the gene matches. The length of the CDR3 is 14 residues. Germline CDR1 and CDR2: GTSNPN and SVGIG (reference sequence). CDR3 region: CAWSLGQGLQPQHF. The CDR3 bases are TGTGCCTGGAGTTTGGGACAGGGACTTCAGCCCCAGCATTTT.